The entry that follows covers one TCR beta chain sequence. Its cognate antigen is unknown. The CDR3 is made up of 18 amino acids. In germline, CDR1 is MNHEY, CDR2 SMNVEV (reference sequence). The V and J ends lost 4 bases and 4 bases, in that order; junction bases with no gene match: 17. This specimen comes from a study of cytomegalovirus exposure and HLA in healthy donors. Study-level results: Testing in vitro showed a few CMV-associated chains specific for CMV antigens. Later analysis demonstrated an association between a missense DCLRE1C variant and TCR beta V- and J-gene trimming. Immune exposure was documented only through CMV serostatus.

The study ran its PCR with 60 Vbeta and 13 Jbeta primers. Original methodology: In a later analysis, approximately 80 million unique TCR beta chains included roughly 11 million shared by two or more donors. Clones were read by immunoSEQ multiplex PCR, and TCRdb kept only the in-frame ones, dropping some. V, J and clone size were drawn from that table, and D and trimming were deduced from the DNA. The sample has 160,000 or so clones, approximately 81% seen once; the top ten hold about 2.1%. The chain employs TRBV27 and TRBJ2-3; 7 bases align to TRBD1. The TCR sequence derives from a woman between 18 and 29 years old in good health and CMV-seronegative. The sequencing sample was made of PBMCs. CDR3 sequence: CASSSIQDRESFPDTQYF. The DNA of the CDR3 is TGTGCCAGCAGTTCCATTCAAGACAGGGAAAGCTTCCCAGATACGCAGTATTTT.